The 3 T cell receptor beta chains below come from one sample, sequenced in a study of cytomegalovirus exposure and HLA in healthy donors. Primers included in the PCR were 60 Vbeta and 13 Jbeta primers. Measured with immunoSEQ multiplex PCR; TCRdb has only the in-frame clones, and not every one. Among roughly 100,000 clones listed, approximately 69% were seen once. The specimen sequenced was PBMCs. Receptors were obtained from a young man in good health and CMV-seronegative.

This clone was recorded once. The CDR3 region has the DNA TGTGCCAGCAGCCAATCCCCCCAGGGATCTGGAAACACCATATATTTT. This translates into CASSQSPQGSGNTIYF. The chain joins TRBV16 to TRBJ1-3; maybe TRBD1 (5 bases). Germline V gene data show CDR1 as KGHSY and CDR2 as FQNENV. The CDR3 spans 16 residues. The V and J ends lost 0 bases and 1 base respectively, with 10 bases between them.

V is TRBV4-3 and J is TRBJ1-4, with 8 bases that match TRBD1. Looked up from germline, CDR1 is LGHNA and CDR2 is YSLEER. The CDR3 consists of 18 residues. Trimming cost V 0 bases and J 3 bases; bases outside gene matches: 9. The CDR3 sequence: CASSQDWQGAPANEKLFF. CDR3 bases: TGCGCCAGCAGCCAAGATTGGCAGGGGGCGCCGGCTAATGAAAAACTGTTTTTT.

The chain joins TRBV15 to TRBJ1-3; D is unclear. Trimming pared 5 bases from V and 0 bases from J, leaving 17 bases between. Germline V gene data show CDR1 as LNHNV and CDR2 as YYDKDF (reference sequence). This CDR3 comprises 17 residues. CDR3 loop: CATSGTVARYSGNTIYF. CDR3 coding DNA: TGTGCCACCAGCGGAACCGTTGCGCGGTACTCTGGAAACACCATATATTTT.